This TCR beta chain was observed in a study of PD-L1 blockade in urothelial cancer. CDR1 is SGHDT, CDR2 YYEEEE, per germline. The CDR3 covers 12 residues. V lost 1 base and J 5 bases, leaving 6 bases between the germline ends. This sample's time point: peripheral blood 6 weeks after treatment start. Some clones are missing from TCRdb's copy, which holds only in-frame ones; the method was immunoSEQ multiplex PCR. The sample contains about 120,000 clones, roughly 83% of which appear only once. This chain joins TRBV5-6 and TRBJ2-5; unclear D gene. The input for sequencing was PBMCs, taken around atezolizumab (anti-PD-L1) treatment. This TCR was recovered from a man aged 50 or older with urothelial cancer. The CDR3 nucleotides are TGTGCCAGCAGCTTGTTCATTGAGACCCAGTACTTC. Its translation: CASSLFIETQYF. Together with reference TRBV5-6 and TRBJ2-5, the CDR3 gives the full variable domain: DAGVTQSPTHLIKTRGQQVTLRCSPKSGHDTVSWYQQALGQGPQFIFQYYEEEERQRGNFPDRFSGHQFPNYSSELNVNALLLGDSALYLCASSLFIETQYFGPGTRLLVL.